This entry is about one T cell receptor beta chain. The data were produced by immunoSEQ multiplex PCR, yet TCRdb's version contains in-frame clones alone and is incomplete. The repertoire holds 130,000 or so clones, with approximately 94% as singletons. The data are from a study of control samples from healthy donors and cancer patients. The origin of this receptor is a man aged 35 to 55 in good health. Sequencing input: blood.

Written as DNA, the CDR3 is TGTGCCAGCAGCCCCCCTAGCGGGCCCTACAATGAGCAGTTCTTC. Translating gives CASSPPSGPYNEQFF. The chain joins TRBV14 to TRBJ2-1, with 8 bases aligning to TRBD2. Per the germline V gene, CDR1 is SGHDN and CDR2 is FVKESK. This CDR3 comprises 15 residues. V lost 4 bases to trimming and J lost 2 bases; unmatched junction nucleotides: 4.